These 27 T cell receptor beta chains were sequenced from one sample in a study of blood T cell repertoires in COVID-19. Sequencing used immunoSEQ multiplex PCR; TCRdb keeps in-frame clones, though not all of them. The sample shows 100,000 or so clones, less than 85% of them seen only once. Sequencing was done on a sample of peripheral blood. These receptors were taken from a woman in her 70s with active or convalescent COVID-19.

The chain couples TRBV11-2 to TRBJ2-7; no reliable D call. There are 12 residues in the CDR3. V was cut by 3 bases and J by 3 bases, with 6 bases left in between. The germline CDR1 and CDR2 sequences are SGHAT and FQNNGV. The CDR3 sequence is CASSFSLYEQYF. CDR3 nucleotide sequence: TGTGCCAGCAGCTTTTCCCTCTACGAGCAGTACTTC.

The chain combines TRBV11-2 with TRBJ2-5; D may be TRBD2 (5 bases). CDR1 and CDR2 from the germline V gene are SGHAT and FQNNGV. Trimming cost V 2 bases and J 2 bases, with 21 bases left between them. The CDR3 has 18 amino acids. CDR3 region: CASSLRAYTSVEQETQYF. The CDR3 coding sequence is TGTGCCAGCAGCTTACGCGCGTATACTAGTGTGGAGCAAGAGACCCAGTACTTC.

The chain uses TRBV6-2 or TRBV6-3 and TRBJ2-7; D might be TRBD2 (5 bases). CDR3 length: 14 amino acids. From germline, CDR1 is MNHEY and CDR2 SVGEGT. Trimming took off 2 bases at V and 3 bases at J, with 11 bases between the two ends. The CDR3 protein is CASSYEGHYYEQYF. As DNA, the CDR3 is TGTGCCAGCAGTTACGAGGGCCACTACTACGAGCAGTACTTC.

The CDR3 loop reads CAWTPSGTPLNTEAFF. For the CDR3, the DNA is TGTGCCTGGACCCCATCCGGGACACCCTTGAACACTGAAGCTTTCTTT. The V call is TRBV30, the J call TRBJ1-1, with TRBD1 as a possible D gene (6 bases). Germline lookup yields CDR1 GTSNPN and CDR2 SVGIG (reference sequence). This CDR3 is 16 amino acids long. The ends were cut back, 4 bases at V and 0 bases at J, with 18 bases in the middle.

The chain has TRBV5-3 and TRBJ2-3; TRBD1 agrees at 11 bases. TRBV5-3 is classed as an ORF, of uncertain function. The junction had 5 bases not matched to a gene; V was cut back by 4 bases and J by 4 bases. The CDR3 spans 15 residues. CDR3 sequence reads: CARSIRDRGSDTQYF. The CDR3 DNA sequence: TGTGCCAGAAGCATCCGGGACAGGGGGTCAGATACGCAGTATTTT.

The chain combines TRBV19 with TRBJ2-2; 7 bases are shared with TRBD2. Germline-derived CDR1 and CDR2 are LNHDA and SQIVND (reference sequence). The V segment lost 4 bases and the J segment 6 bases; nucleotides outside the gene matches: 11. CDR3 length: 16 residues. CDR3 amino acids: CASSNPGGSNPGELFF. CDR3 nucleotide sequence: TGTGCCAGTAGTAACCCCGGGGGGTCCAACCCCGGGGAGCTGTTTTTT.

The rearrangement uses TRBV19 and TRBJ2-7; D gene uncertain. The CDR3 totals 14 residues. V was shortened by 2 bases and J by 0 bases, with 8 bases between the two germline ends. CDR1 is LNHDA and CDR2 is SQIVND in the germline V gene (reference sequence). The CDR3 reads CASSIQASSYEQYF. The CDR3 DNA sequence: TGTGCCAGTAGTATACAGGCCAGCTCCTACGAGCAGTACTTC.

The chain links TRBV3-1 (or the pseudogene TRBV3-2) to TRBJ2-3, with a weak D call TRBD2 (10 bases). Germline V gene data show CDR1 as LGHDT and CDR2 as YNNKEL (reference sequence). CDR3 size: 22 residues. The germline V and J ends were trimmed by 3 bases and 0 bases, with 31 bases remaining between them. CDR3 amino acids: CASSHRTGARSGRSYSTDTQYF. CDR3 nucleotide sequence: TGTGCCAGCAGCCATCGGACAGGGGCGCGTAGCGGGAGGTCGTATAGCACAGATACGCAGTATTTT.

CDR3 protein: CASRRRGAGNNEQFF. The DNA of the CDR3 is TGTGCCAGCAGGCGACGGGGGGCGGGGAACAATGAGCAGTTCTTC. V gene TRBV7-8 combines with J gene TRBJ2-1, with a weak D call TRBD2 (7 bases). Trimming stripped 6 bases from V and 5 bases from J, with 17 bases between. The CDR3 sequence is 15 residues long. From germline, CDR1 is SGHVS and CDR2 FQNEAQ.

This rearrangement joins TRBV5-6 to TRBJ2-2; the match to TRBD2 covers 8 bases. Looked up from germline, CDR1 is SGHDT and CDR2 is YYEEEE. This CDR3 is built from 18 residues. V lost 0 bases to trimming and J lost 2 bases; unmatched junction nucleotides: 9. The CDR3 protein is CASSLEREKYTNTGELFF. DNA of the CDR3: TGTGCCAGCAGCTTGGAGCGGGAGAAATACACCAACACCGGGGAGCTGTTTTTT.

The chain uses TRBV2 and TRBJ1-1; 7 bases are shared with TRBD1. The V segment lost 8 bases and the J segment 13 bases; nucleotides outside the gene matches: 10. Germline lookup yields CDR1 SNHLY and CDR2 FYNNEI. The CDR3 runs 11 residues. The CDR3 reads CASGGQPSGFF. The CDR3, as DNA: TGTGCCAGCGGGGGACAGCCGTCGGGTTTCTTT.

This clone appeared a few times. The chain is built from TRBV30 and TRBJ1-2; a possible D gene is TRBD1 (5 bases). Germline lookup yields CDR1 GTSNPN and CDR2 SVGIG (reference sequence). The V gene lost 3 bases and the J gene lost 4 bases, with 12 bases spanning the gap. This CDR3 spans 13 amino acids. DNA for the CDR3: TGTGCCTGGAGGAGCAAGGGGTCCTATGGCTACACCTTC. Its translation is CAWRSKGSYGYTF. Supplemented by reference TRBV30 and TRBJ1-2, the full variable domain reads SQTIHQWPATLVQPVGSPLSLECTVEGTSNPNLYWYRQAAGRGLQLLFYSVGIGQISSEVPQNLSASRPQDRQFILSSKKLLLSDSGFYLCAWRSKGSYGYTFGSGTRLTVV.

This chain joins TRBV3-1 (or the pseudogene TRBV3-2) and TRBJ1-1, with a possible D match to TRBD1 (5 bases). V was cut by 7 bases and J by 5 bases, with 11 bases left in between. Germline CDR1 and CDR2: LGHDT and YNNKEL (reference sequence). The CDR3 totals 12 residues. CDR3 in amino acids: CASKLGGTEAFF. The CDR3 nucleotides read TGTGCCAGCAAATTGGGGGGGACTGAAGCTTTCTTT.

The J gene is TRBJ2-2, the V gene TRBV4-3, with D possibly matching TRBD2 (6 bases). Trimming stripped 0 bases from V and 3 bases from J, with 8 bases between. There are 15 residues in the CDR3. The germline CDR1 and CDR2 sequences are LGHNA and YSLEER. The CDR3 DNA sequence: TGCGCCAGCAGCCAAGATCCGGGGGACACCGGGGAGCTGTTTTTT. The encoded protein is CASSQDPGDTGELFF.

V and J are TRBV19 and TRBJ2-3, with D perhaps matching TRBD2 (5 bases). V lost 6 bases to trimming and J lost 4 bases, with 17 bases between them. Germline V CDR1 and CDR2: LNHDA, SQIVND (reference sequence). CDR3 length: 15 residues. CDR3 sequence: CASSTLRTSADTQYF. As DNA, the CDR3 is TGTGCCAGTAGCACACTTCGGACTTCAGCAGATACGCAGTATTTT. Full variable domain (outside the CDR3, taken from reference TRBV19 and TRBJ2-3): DGGITQSPKYLFRKEGQNVTLSCEQNLNHDAMYWYRQDPGQGLRLIYYSQIVNDFQKGDIAEGYSVSREKKESFPLTVTSAQKNPTAFYLCASSTLRTSADTQYFGPGTRLTVL.

This clone was found once. The chain joins TRBV19 to TRBJ1-1; TRBD1 matches at 8 bases. The length of the CDR3 is 15 residues. Germline V gives CDR1 LNHDA, CDR2 SQIVND (reference sequence). V trimming: 4 bases; J trimming: 0 bases; junction bases outside the gene matches: 4. CDR3 coding DNA: TGTGCCAGTAGTAAGGGACAGGACATGAACACTGAAGCTTTCTTT. As protein: CASSKGQDMNTEAFF.

The chain carries TRBV7-9 and TRBJ1-1; possible D gene TRBD1, 6 bases. The CDR3 is made up of 14 amino acids. The V gene's germline CDR1 is SEHNR and CDR2 FQNEAQ (reference sequence). Trimming took 1 base from V and 4 from J, leaving 10 bases between them. In nucleotides, the CDR3 is TGTGCCAGCAGCTTAGTCGGACAGCTCACTGAAGCTTTCTTT. Translation: CASSLVGQLTEAFF. Using reference TRBV7-9 and TRBJ1-1 for the parts outside the CDR3, the full variable domain is DTGVSQNPRHKITKRGQNVTFRCDPISEHNRLYWYRQTLGQGPEFLTYFQNEAQLEKSRLLSDRFSAERPKGSFSTLEIQRTEQGDSAMYLCASSLVGQLTEAFFGQGTRLTVV.

V gene TRBV4-3 combines with J gene TRBJ1-1; tentatively, D is TRBD1 (6 bases). V gave up 5 bases and J gave up 5 bases, with 18 bases separating them. The CDR3 runs 15 residues. CDR1 and CDR2 (germline): LGHNA, YSLEER. The CDR3 here is CASSLTQGQLTEAFF. The CDR3 coding sequence is TGCGCCAGCAGCTTAACCCAGGGGCAGTTAACTGAAGCTTTCTTT.

Comment on this clone: Other DNA sequences from this sample encode an identical CDR3 as well. This rearrangement joins TRBV7-8 to TRBJ1-2, with TRBD1 matching 8 bases. Germline assignment: CDR1 SGHVS and CDR2 FQNEAQ. Trimming at V came to 0 bases and at J to 4 bases, leaving 1 base not matched to a gene. This CDR3 comprises 14 residues. The CDR3 loop reads CASSLADRGYGYTF. The CDR3 DNA sequence: TGTGCCAGCAGCTTAGCAGACAGGGGCTATGGCTACACCTTC.

V is TRBV6-5 and J is TRBJ1-5, with TRBD1 as a possible D gene (5 bases). V shed 6 bases and J shed 6 bases, with 18 bases lying between them. The germline V gene has CDR1 MNHEY and CDR2 SVGAGI. There are 15 residues in the CDR3. The CDR3 sequence: CASSLRDSGGQPQHF. CDR3 nucleotide sequence: TGTGCCAGCAGCCTCCGGGACTCGGGGGGTCAGCCCCAGCATTTT.

This clone was observed a few times. In nucleotides, the CDR3 is TGTGCCAGCAGCTTAGGGGGGGGCAATCAGCCCCAGCATTTT. It translates to CASSLGGGNQPQHF. V gene TRBV7-2 combines with J gene TRBJ1-5; possible D gene TRBD1, 5 bases. Trimming took off 1 base at V and 2 bases at J, with 6 bases between the two ends. The germline V gene has CDR1 SGHTA and CDR2 FQGNSA. This CDR3 spans 14 amino acids.

The V call is TRBV6-2 or TRBV6-3, the J call TRBJ1-3; D is perhaps TRBD1 (5 bases). Germline V gene sequence: CDR1 MNHEY, CDR2 SVGEGT. The CDR3 is made up of 17 amino acids. Deletions cut 5 bases from V and 0 bases from J, with 17 bases between. This CDR3 reads CASSDSPAQRSGNTIYF. DNA of the CDR3: TGTGCCAGCAGTGACAGTCCGGCCCAACGCTCTGGAAACACCATATATTTT.

The V call is TRBV18, the J call TRBJ2-5, with 9 bases lining up with TRBD1. The junction had 5 bases not matched to a gene; V was cut back by 5 bases and J by 4 bases. This CDR3 is built from 14 residues. Germline V gives CDR1 KGHSH, CDR2 LQKENI. CDR3 nucleotides: TGTGCCAGCTCAACAATGACAGGGGGAGAGACCCAGTACTTC. Protein product: CASSTMTGGETQYF.

Details on this clone: Other DNA sequences in the same sample also yield this CDR3. This chain links TRBV7-2 with TRBJ1-2, with 8 bases identical to TRBD1. Per germline, CDR1 SGHTA and CDR2 FQGNSA. V lost 1 base to trimming and J lost 8 bases; unmatched junction nucleotides: 0. CDR3 length equals 12 residues. The CDR3 reads CASSLDRGGYTF. CDR3 coding DNA: TGTGCCAGCAGCTTAGACAGGGGGGGCTACACCTTC.

V and J are TRBV30 and TRBJ1-5; D is unclear. CDR3 length equals 15 residues. Germline CDR1 GTSNPN, CDR2 SVGIG (reference sequence). Trimming took 0 bases from V and 4 from J, leaving 13 bases between them. This CDR3 is CAWSVSFGQNQPQHF. The CDR3 DNA reads as TGTGCCTGGAGTGTGTCTTTTGGGCAGAATCAGCCCCAGCATTTT. The full variable domain, completed using reference TRBV30 and TRBJ1-5, is SQTIHQWPATLVQPVGSPLSLECTVEGTSNPNLYWYRQAAGRGLQLLFYSVGIGQISSEVPQNLSASRPQDRQFILSSKKLLLSDSGFYLCAWSVSFGQNQPQHFGDGTRLSIL.

V usage is TRBV5-4 and J usage is TRBJ2-7; no firm D call. V was cut by 4 bases and J by 6 bases, with 17 bases left in between. CDR1 is SGHNT and CDR2 is YYREEE in the germline V gene (reference sequence). The CDR3 has 14 residues. CDR3 bases: TGTGCCAGCAGCCCCGATTCCCTAGTCTTCGAGCAGTACTTC. Protein: CASSPDSLVFEQYF.

The chain carries TRBV6-5 and TRBJ1-5, with TRBD1 as a possible D gene (5 bases). V gave up 5 bases and J gave up 7 bases, with 12 bases separating them. This CDR3 is 13 amino acids long. Germline CDR1 reads MNHEY; CDR2 reads SVGAGI. The CDR3 here is CASSIAGGQPQHF. The CDR3 DNA sequence: TGTGCCAGCAGTATAGCGGGGGGACAGCCCCAGCATTTT.